The 16 T cell receptor beta chains listed next were all sequenced from one sample in a study of blood T cell repertoires in COVID-19. The repertoire was sequenced with immunoSEQ multiplex PCR; TCRdb's copy has only in-frame clones and lacks some. The sample shows some 41,000 clones, roughly nine tenths of them seen only once. The source material was peripheral blood. The receptors stem from a human donor in a cohort sampled during active COVID-19.

The V gene is TRBV12-3 or TRBV12-4, the J gene TRBJ1-1, with D perhaps matching TRBD1 (5 bases). V was pared by 3 bases and J by 4 bases, with 9 bases between. The CDR3 spans 13 residues. The CDR3 sequence is CASSFPGGTEAFF. CDR3 DNA: TGTGCCAGCAGTTTCCCCGGGGGCACTGAAGCTTTCTTT.

In its sample, this clone was seen a few times. J is TRBJ1-5 and V is TRBV7-2; maybe TRBD1 (5 bases). Trimming removed 5 bases from V and 6 bases from J, with 17 bases in between. This CDR3 has 15 residues. Per the germline V gene, CDR1 is SGHTA and CDR2 is FQGNSA. CDR3: CASSPGPGGGQPQHF. The CDR3 bases are TGTGCCAGCAGCCCTGGACCGGGGGGGGGTCAGCCCCAGCATTTT.

The chain links TRBV4-1 to TRBJ2-7; 10 positions match TRBD2. V lost 4 bases and J lost 3; bases outside the gene matches: 3. The CDR3 runs 14 residues. Looked up from germline, CDR1 is MGHRA and CDR2 is YSYEKL. The CDR3 coding sequence is TGCGCCAGCAGCCCTCCTAGCGGGGGCTACGAGCAGTACTTC. The encoded protein is CASSPPSGGYEQYF.

This rearrangement joins TRBV7-3 to TRBJ2-3, with D maybe TRBD2 (5 bases). The germline CDR1 and CDR2 sequences are SGHTA and FQGTGA. V was clipped by 5 bases and J by 4 bases, with 7 bases between them. The CDR3 consists of 12 residues. DNA for the CDR3: TGTGCCAGCAGCGACGGGGCAGATACGCAGTATTTT. This encodes CASSDGADTQYF.

This sequence joins TRBV5-1 and TRBJ2-7; 7 positions agree with TRBD1. The V segment lost 4 bases and the J segment 6 bases; nucleotides outside the gene matches: 10. There are 14 residues in the CDR3. The germline V gene encodes CDR1 SGHRS and CDR2 YFSETQ. The CDR3 DNA is TGCGCCAGCAGCCTCGATCGTAGGACAGGCGAGCAGTACTTC. This gives the protein CASSLDRRTGEQYF.

This chain uses TRBV27 with TRBJ2-7; 8 bases align to TRBD1. With V trimmed by 8 bases and J by 3 bases, 6 bases remained unmatched. The CDR3 contains 13 residues. Germline V lookup: CDR1 MNHEY, CDR2 SMNVEV (reference sequence). The CDR3 loop is CASGPGTGYEQYF. The DNA for the CDR3 is TGTGCCAGCGGGCCCGGGACAGGCTACGAGCAGTACTTC.

V usage is TRBV5-5 and J usage is TRBJ1-2, with TRBD1 as a possible D gene (5 bases). Germline V gives CDR1 SGHKS, CDR2 YYEKEE (reference sequence). The CDR3 runs to 15 residues. Trimming removed 0 bases at V and 6 bases at J, with 15 bases between. CDR3 nucleotides: TGTGCCAGCAGCTTGGATGGTCAGGGCCTGGATGGCTACACCTTC. Its protein product is CASSLDGQGLDGYTF. Full variable domain (outside the CDR3, taken from reference TRBV5-5 and TRBJ1-2): DAGVTQSPTHLIKTRGQQVTLRCSPISGHKSVSWYQQVLGQGPQFIFQYYEKEERGRGNFPDRFSARQFPNYSSELNVNALLLGDSALYLCASSLDGQGLDGYTFGSGTRLTVV.

The J gene is TRBJ2-1, the V gene TRBV9; TRBD2 aligns across 9 bases. The germline CDR1 and CDR2 sequences are SGDLS and YYNGEE. The CDR3 spans 14 residues. The junction had 0 bases not matched to a gene; V was cut back by 0 bases and J by 5 bases. CDR3 nucleotides: TGTGCCAGCAGCGTAGCTAGCGGGGACAATGAGCAGTTCTTC. Translating gives CASSVASGDNEQFF.

The rearrangement links TRBV5-1 to TRBJ2-1, with a weak D call TRBD1 (6 bases). Germline assignment: CDR1 SGHRS and CDR2 YFSETQ. Trimming took off 7 bases at V and 6 bases at J, with 11 bases between the two ends. CDR3 length: 12 amino acids. CDR3 nucleotide sequence: TGCGCCAGCGGAAGGGGGTTCAATGAGCAGTTCTTC. This translates into CASGRGFNEQFF. Variable domain in full (rest from reference TRBV5-1 and TRBJ2-1): KAGVTQTPRYLIKTRGQQVTLSCSPISGHRSVSWYQQTPGQGLQFLFEYFSETQRNKGNFPGRFSGRQFSNSRSEMNVSTLELGDSALYLCASGRGFNEQFFGPGTRLTVL.

This clone appeared once. The J gene is TRBJ1-1, the V gene TRBV28, with D tentatively TRBD1 (5 bases). Germline V lookup: CDR1 MDHEN, CDR2 SYDVKM. CDR3 size: 16 residues. Trimming left V 1 base short and J 2 bases short, with 14 bases between. This chain's CDR3 is CASSLLGGGSNTEAFF. In DNA, the CDR3 is TGTGCCAGCAGTTTATTGGGCGGGGGGTCTAACACTGAAGCTTTCTTT.

V and J are TRBV7-3 and TRBJ2-2; D uncertain. This CDR3 comprises 13 residues. V was trimmed by 7 bases and J by 5 bases, leaving 11 bases between them. Looked up from germline, CDR1 is SGHTA and CDR2 is FQGTGA. The CDR3 spells CASKPQATGELFF. The CDR3 DNA is TGTGCCAGCAAACCCCAAGCAACCGGGGAGCTGTTTTTT.

V is TRBV4-1 and J is TRBJ2-3, with 9 bases lining up with TRBD2. The CDR3 is 15 residues long. Trimming at V came to 0 bases and at J to 4 bases, leaving 2 bases not matched to a gene. CDR1 is MGHRA, CDR2 YSYEKL, per germline. The CDR3 loop is CASSQERGGPDTQYF. DNA of the CDR3: TGCGCCAGCAGCCAAGAGCGGGGGGGCCCAGATACGCAGTATTTT.

J is TRBJ1-2 and V is TRBV18; 7 bases are shared with TRBD1. Trimming took 5 bases from V and 4 from J; bases not matched to a gene: 7. CDR1 and CDR2 from the germline V gene are KGHSH and LQKENI. This CDR3 spans 14 amino acids. CDR3 in amino acids: CASSAIRDSYGYTF. The CDR3 DNA reads as TGTGCCAGCTCAGCAATCCGGGACAGCTATGGCTACACCTTC.

This clone was seen only a few times. The chain is built from TRBV5-6 and TRBJ1-1, with 8 bases matching TRBD1. This CDR3 is built from 16 residues. V shed 4 bases, J shed 1 base, and the junction held 9 bases outside the gene matches. Germline CDR1 is SGHDT and CDR2 is YYEEEE. Written as DNA, the CDR3 is TGTGCCAGCAGCCCCGTGGACAGGGCGAGGAACACTGAAGCTTTCTTT. This sequence encodes CASSPVDRARNTEAFF.

V and J are TRBV7-9 and TRBJ2-5; TRBD1 matches at 11 bases. The CDR3 is 14 amino acids. CDR1 is SEHNR and CDR2 is FQNEAQ in the germline V gene (reference sequence). V was clipped by 5 bases and J by 4 bases; unmatched bases: 3. CDR3 in DNA: TGTGCCAGCAGCCCGGGACAGGGGGGAGAGACCCAGTACTTC. Its protein product is CASSPGQGGETQYF.

The chain combines TRBV3-1 (or the pseudogene TRBV3-2) with TRBJ1-5; D is unresolved. V was clipped by 1 base and J by 0 bases, with 4 bases between them. The length of the CDR3 is 14 residues. Looked up from germline, CDR1 is LGHDT and CDR2 is YNNKEL (reference sequence). Written as DNA, the CDR3 is TGTGCCAGCAGCCAAGGGGCTAGCAATCAGCCCCAGCATTTT. Its protein is CASSQGASNQPQHF.